The 16 T cell receptor beta chains below all came from one sample that was sequenced in a study of blood T cell repertoires in COVID-19. Measured with immunoSEQ multiplex PCR; TCRdb has only the in-frame clones, and not every one. The data show 150,000 to 200,000 clones, around 80% seen once. Sequencing was performed on PBMCs or T cells enriched from blood (not recorded which). The receptors were gathered from a woman aged 70-85 years in a cohort exposed to, infected with or recovered from COVID-19 (not recorded which).

A few counts support this clone. The chain employs TRBV2 and TRBJ2-5; 13 nucleotides match TRBD2. The CDR3 is 15 amino acids. Germline loops: CDR1 SNHLY, CDR2 FYNNEI. V dropped 5 bases and J dropped 3; count of bases not matched to a gene: 3. The CDR3 is CASSRTSGREETQYF. The CDR3 DNA reads TGTGCCAGCAGTCGGACTAGCGGGAGAGAAGAGACCCAGTACTTC.

The rearrangement uses TRBV10-3 and TRBJ1-2; 8 bases line up with TRBD1. Germline V gene data show CDR1 as ENHRY and CDR2 as SYGVKD. V lost 8 bases, J lost 4 bases, and 6 bases stayed unmatched. The CDR3 is made up of 13 amino acids. CDR3 bases: TGTGCCATCGCGGTACAGGGGGGCTATGGCTACACCTTC. Protein sequence: CAIAVQGGYGYTF.

This rearrangement joins TRBV5-1 to TRBJ2-1, with D possibly matching TRBD1 (6 bases). The germline V gene encodes CDR1 SGHRS and CDR2 YFSETQ. The CDR3 has 17 amino acids. V lost 4 bases, J lost 0 bases, and 17 bases lay in between. The CDR3 DNA is TGCGCCAGCAGCCCCAGGGCGGCACAGGGCTCCTACAATGAGCAGTTCTTC. The encoded protein is CASSPRAAQGSYNEQFF.

The CDR3 reads CASRQGTSGNTDTQYF. The CDR3 DNA sequence: TGTGCCAGCAGACAAGGGACTAGCGGAAACACAGATACGCAGTATTTT. This chain uses TRBV5-4 with TRBJ2-3; 11 positions agree with TRBD2. Germline trimming cut 5 bases from V and 2 bases from J; bases unmatched to any gene: 7. The CDR3 runs 16 residues. Germline CDR1 is SGHNT and CDR2 is YYREEE (reference sequence).

The rearrangement uses TRBV21-1 and TRBJ2-7; the table gives TRBD2 as D, unverified against the DNA. TRBV21-1 is shown as a pseudogene. The CDR3 is 15 residues long. The DNA for the CDR3 is TGTGCCAGCAGAATTCGGGGGGGTGTCCCTCTCGAGCAGTACTTC. Protein: CASRIRGGVPLEQYF.

The gene calls are TRBV15 and TRBJ1-2, with TRBD1 matching 10 bases. The CDR3 runs 16 residues. CDR1 is LNHNV, CDR2 YYDKDF, per germline (reference sequence). The trim removed 1 base at V and 4 bases at J, leaving 6 bases unmatched. CDR3 residues: CATSRGGTGVTYGYTF. In DNA, the CDR3 is TGTGCCACCAGCAGAGGTGGGACAGGGGTTACCTATGGCTACACCTTC.

Only a few counts were recorded for this clone. The rearrangement joins TRBV7-3 to TRBJ2-1; no reliable D call. Deletions cut 1 base from V and 7 bases from J, with 8 bases between. The CDR3 has 13 amino acids. The V gene's germline CDR1 is SGHTA and CDR2 FQGTGA. CDR3 residues: CASSLMAGNEQFF. CDR3 sequence (DNA): TGTGCCAGCAGCTTAATGGCAGGAAATGAGCAGTTCTTC. The full variable domain, its missing parts supplied by reference TRBV7-3 and TRBJ2-1, is GAGVSQTPSNKVTEKGKYVELRCDPISGHTALYWYRQSLGQGPEFLIYFQGTGAADDSGLPNDRFFAVRPEGSVSTLKIQRTERGDSAVYLCASSLMAGNEQFFGPGTRLTVL.

The chain has TRBV2 and TRBJ1-6; maybe TRBD1 (6 bases). Germline values: CDR1 SNHLY, CDR2 FYNNEI. Trimming stripped 8 bases from V and 5 bases from J, with 16 bases between. The CDR3 is 15 residues long. The CDR3 spells CASATQGPNNSPLHF. The CDR3 coding sequence is TGTGCCAGCGCAACACAGGGACCCAATAATTCACCCCTCCACTTT.

The table lists this clone with a few counts. The rearrangement joins TRBV7-9 to TRBJ1-1; TRBD1 matches at 8 bases. The CDR3 extends over 16 amino acids. Germline CDR1 and CDR2: SEHNR and FQNEAQ (reference sequence). Trimming at V came to 3 bases and at J to 4 bases, leaving 10 bases not matched to a gene. In DNA form, the CDR3 reads TGTGCCAGCAGCTTTGACGTTGGACAGGGATCCACTGAAGCTTTCTTT. It is translated as CASSFDVGQGSTEAFF. Looking up the rest from reference TRBV7-9 and TRBJ1-1 gives the full variable domain: DTGVSQNPRHKITKRGQNVTFRCDPISEHNRLYWYRQTLGQGPEFLTYFQNEAQLEKSRLLSDRFSAERPKGSFSTLEIQRTEQGDSAMYLCASSFDVGQGSTEAFFGQGTRLTVV.

There are a few counts of this clone. V usage is TRBV12-3 or TRBV12-4 and J usage is TRBJ1-5; no definite D call. CDR3 size: 13 residues. Trimming took off 2 bases at V and 9 bases at J, with 11 bases between the two ends. CDR3 residues: CASSLFPLWPQHF. In DNA form, the CDR3 reads TGTGCCAGCAGTTTATTCCCCCTGTGGCCCCAGCATTTT.

The chain carries TRBV7-9 and TRBJ2-2; possibly TRBD1 for D (6 bases). Germline loops: CDR1 SEHNR, CDR2 FQNEAQ (reference sequence). The V end was cut by 4 bases, the J end by 5 bases, with 14 bases between. This CDR3 is built from 15 residues. Here the CDR3 reads CASSYTGIGTGELFF. The CDR3 nucleotides are TGTGCCAGCAGCTATACAGGGATTGGAACCGGGGAGCTGTTTTTT.

This chain connects TRBV7-9 to TRBJ1-6; tentative D call: TRBD1 (6 bases). The V gene's germline CDR1 is SEHNR and CDR2 FQNEAQ (reference sequence). The length of the CDR3 is 13 residues. V was cut by 3 bases and J by 9 bases, with 9 bases left in between. CDR3 protein: CASSFQQGSPLHF. CDR3 nucleotide sequence: TGTGCCAGCAGCTTCCAACAGGGTTCACCCCTCCACTTT.

CDR3 loop: CASSPRKPTGGQETQYF. In DNA, the CDR3 is TGTGCCAGCTCACCTCGTAAGCCGACAGGCGGACAAGAGACCCAGTACTTC. V usage is TRBV18 and J usage is TRBJ2-5; maybe TRBD1 (6 bases). This CDR3 region has 17 residues. Trimming pared 3 bases from V and 2 bases from J, leaving 19 bases between. Germline V CDR1 and CDR2: KGHSH, LQKENI.

The chain links TRBV4-2 to TRBJ2-7; maybe TRBD1 (5 bases). The length of the CDR3 is 18 residues. The ends were cut back, 1 base at V and 2 bases at J, with 21 bases in the middle. CDR1 is LGHNA and CDR2 is YNFKEQ in the germline V gene. The DNA of the CDR3 is TGTGCCAGCAGCCAAGTAAGGGGCGGATACACCAACGCCTACGAGCAGTACTTC. Protein sequence: CASSQVRGGYTNAYEQYF.

The chain has TRBV6-5 and TRBJ1-1, with 9 bases lining up with TRBD1. Looked up from germline, CDR1 is MNHEY and CDR2 is SVGAGI. Trimming cost V 6 bases and J 3 bases; bases outside gene matches: 5. This CDR3 region has 14 residues. As DNA, the CDR3 is TGTGCCAGCAGCCGTACAGGGGGCGACACTGAAGCTTTCTTT. It translates to CASSRTGGDTEAFF.

A few counts support this clone. The V gene is TRBV10-1, the J gene TRBJ2-3; no clear D. Germline CDR1 WNHNN, CDR2 SYGVQD (reference sequence). Trimming took 2 bases from V and 5 from J, leaving 11 bases between them. CDR3 length equals 14 residues. CDR3 DNA sequence: TGCGCCAGCAGTGAGCGGAGAGACGGAGATACGCAGTATTTT. This encodes CASSERRDGDTQYF.